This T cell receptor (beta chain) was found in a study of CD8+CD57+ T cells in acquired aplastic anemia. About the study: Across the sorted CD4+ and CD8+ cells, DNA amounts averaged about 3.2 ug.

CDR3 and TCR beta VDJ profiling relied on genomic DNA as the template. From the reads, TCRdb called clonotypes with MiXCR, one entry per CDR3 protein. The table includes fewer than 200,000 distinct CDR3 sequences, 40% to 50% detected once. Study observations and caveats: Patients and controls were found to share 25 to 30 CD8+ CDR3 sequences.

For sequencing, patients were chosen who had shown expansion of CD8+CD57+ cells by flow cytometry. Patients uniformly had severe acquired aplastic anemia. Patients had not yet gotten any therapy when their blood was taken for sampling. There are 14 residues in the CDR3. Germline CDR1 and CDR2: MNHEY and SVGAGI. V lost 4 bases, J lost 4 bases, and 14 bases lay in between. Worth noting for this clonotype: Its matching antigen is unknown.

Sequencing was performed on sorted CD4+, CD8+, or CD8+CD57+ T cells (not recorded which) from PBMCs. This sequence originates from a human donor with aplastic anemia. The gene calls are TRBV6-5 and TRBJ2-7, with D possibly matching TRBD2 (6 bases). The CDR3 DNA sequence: TGTGCCAGCAGTTTAGCGTCGGCGGGATACGAGCAGTACTTC. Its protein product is CASSLASAGYEQYF.